The 14 T cell receptor beta chains below come from one sample, sequenced in a study of human CD4 T cells and Enterobacteriaceae. Assay: immunoSEQ multiplex PCR; the TCRdb copy retains only in-frame clones and omits some. The sample has some 30,000 clones; 70% to 85% are singletons. The memory gate held CD4+ cells that were not CD45RA+CCR7+CD95- naive cells, over 95% pure. What was sequenced was memory CD4+ T cells from blood. Receptors originate from a human donor in good health.

The chain carries TRBV14 and TRBJ1-1; no clear D gene. Per germline, CDR1 SGHDN and CDR2 FVKESK. Trimming stripped 2 bases from V and 5 bases from J, with 12 bases between. This CDR3 has 14 residues. In DNA form, the CDR3 reads TGTGCCAGCAGCCAAAGGGTCCGAACGACTGAAGCTTTCTTT. Its protein product is CASSQRVRTTEAFF.

The genes are TRBV6-6 and TRBJ1-1; 7 nucleotides align to TRBD1. CDR1 and CDR2 from the germline V gene are MNHNY and SVGAGI (reference sequence). V dropped 6 bases and J dropped 4; count of bases not matched to a gene: 2. This CDR3 spans 12 amino acids. The CDR3, as DNA: TGTGCCAGCAGCCAGGGGGGCACTGAAGCTTTCTTT. Translated, it gives CASSQGGTEAFF.

The J gene is TRBJ2-5, the V gene TRBV18; D uncertain. CDR1 and CDR2 from the germline V gene are KGHSH and LQKENI. The V and J ends lost 3 bases and 4 bases respectively, with 12 bases between them. The length of the CDR3 is 14 residues. CDR3 amino acids: CASSPGPPPETQYF. CDR3 nucleotide sequence: TGTGCCAGCTCACCTGGACCGCCCCCAGAGACCCAGTACTTC.

The rearrangement joins TRBV4-1 to TRBJ2-1, with 13 bases that match TRBD2. The CDR3 is 18 residues long. Per germline, CDR1 MGHRA and CDR2 YSYEKL. With V trimmed by 4 bases and J by 0 bases, 6 bases remained unmatched. The CDR3 reads CASSRGLAGVSSYNEQFF. The CDR3 DNA is TGCGCCAGCAGCCGTGGACTAGCGGGGGTTAGCTCCTACAATGAGCAGTTCTTC.

The chain joins TRBV14 to TRBJ1-4; TRBD1 might be the D (5 bases). This CDR3 region has 13 residues. Germline CDR1 is SGHDN and CDR2 is FVKESK. The V and J ends lost 4 bases and 2 bases respectively, with 5 bases between them. The CDR3 DNA follows: TGTGCCAGCAGCCGGGGGACTAATGAAAAACTGTTTTTT. Translating it yields CASSRGTNEKLFF.

This clone was seen more than once but under ten times. The chain links TRBV14 to TRBJ1-5; no firm D call. The CDR3 sequence is 13 residues long. Germline V CDR1 and CDR2: SGHDN, FVKESK. Trimming took 0 bases from V and 5 from J, leaving 5 bases between them. CDR3 sequence reads: CASSQERDQPQHF. The CDR3 DNA reads as TGTGCCAGCAGCCAAGAAAGGGATCAGCCCCAGCATTTT.

This sequence joins TRBV6-1 and TRBJ1-1; 8 nucleotides match TRBD1. The V gene's germline CDR1 is MNHNS and CDR2 SASEGT. The CDR3 extends over 13 amino acids. J lost 4 bases, V lost 6 bases, and 4 bases had no gene match. Written as DNA, the CDR3 is TGTGCCAGCAGCCAGGGGGCGCCCACTGAAGCTTTCTTT. Translated, it gives CASSQGAPTEAFF.

This clone was picked up a small number of times. This rearrangement joins TRBV6-4 to TRBJ1-1; D gene unclear. Germline V gene data show CDR1 as MRHNA and CDR2 as SNTAGT. Trimming cost V 8 bases and J 1 base, with 11 bases left between them. The CDR3 spans 13 residues. CDR3 sequence reads: CASSAEENTEAFF. CDR3 in DNA: TGTGCCAGCTCTGCCGAGGAGAACACTGAAGCTTTCTTT.

The chain couples TRBV7-2 to TRBJ1-1; the D gene is possibly TRBD1 (6 bases). The ends were cut back, 2 bases at V and 5 bases at J, with 12 bases in the middle. This CDR3 has 14 amino acids. The V gene's germline CDR1 is SGHTA and CDR2 FQGNSA. CDR3 coding DNA: TGTGCCAGCAGCTTATTGGGGGCTGGGACTGAAGCTTTCTTT. Translating gives CASSLLGAGTEAFF. The full variable domain, rest sourced from reference TRBV7-2 and TRBJ1-1, is GAGVSQSPSNKVTEKGKDVELRCDPISGHTALYWYRQSLGQGLEFLIYFQGNSAPDKSGLPSDRFSAERTGGSVSTLTIQRTQQEDSAVYLCASSLLGAGTEAFFGQGTRLTVV.

The chain recombines TRBV5-6 with TRBJ1-4; 9 bases are a match to TRBD1. V lost 3 bases to trimming and J lost 8 bases; unmatched junction nucleotides: 5. The CDR3 loop spans 14 amino acids. The V gene's germline CDR1 is SGHDT and CDR2 YYEEEE. DNA for the CDR3: TGTGCCAGCAGCTGGACAGGGGCTCGGGAAAAACTGTTTTTT. Encoded protein: CASSWTGAREKLFF. Based on the CDR3 plus reference TRBV5-6 and TRBJ1-4, the full variable domain is DAGVTQSPTHLIKTRGQQVTLRCSPKSGHDTVSWYQQALGQGPQFIFQYYEEEERQRGNFPDRFSGHQFPNYSSELNVNALLLGDSALYLCASSWTGAREKLFFGSGTQLSVL.

This chain connects TRBV27 to TRBJ1-1; weak D call: TRBD1 (5 bases). Germline CDR1 MNHEY, CDR2 SMNVEV (reference sequence). This CDR3 comprises 13 residues. V lost 4 bases to trimming and J lost 11 bases, with 17 bases between them. The DNA of the CDR3 is TGTGCCAGCAGTTCCAACCATCCTGGGGGGGCTTTCTTT. It encodes CASSSNHPGGAFF.

This clone was seen just once. The chain joins TRBV30 to TRBJ2-1; TRBD2 agrees at 14 bases. The V gene end was trimmed by 2 bases and the J gene end by 0 bases; junction bases not matched to a gene: 12. Per the germline V gene, CDR1 is GTSNPN and CDR2 is SVGIG (reference sequence). The CDR3 is made up of 20 amino acids. The CDR3 loop is CAWSLRPGLAGESSYNEQFF. For the CDR3, the DNA is TGTGCCTGGAGTCTCAGACCGGGACTAGCGGGAGAGAGCTCCTACAATGAGCAGTTCTTC.

The chain employs TRBV4-1 and TRBJ2-5; D perhaps matches TRBD1 (5 bases). CDR3 length equals 16 residues. Trimming cost V 1 base and J 1 base, with 13 bases left between them. Germline-derived CDR1 and CDR2 are MGHRA and YSYEKL. The CDR3 DNA reads TGCGCCAGCAGCCAAGGAGCAGGGCCCTTCCAAGAGACCCAGTACTTC. Its protein is CASSQGAGPFQETQYF.

The rearrangement joins TRBV30 to TRBJ2-3, with D uncertain. Looked up from germline, CDR1 is GTSNPN and CDR2 is SVGIG (reference sequence). The CDR3 runs 14 residues. The V end was cut by 0 bases, the J end by 2 bases, with 9 bases between. The CDR3 nucleotides read TGTGCCTGGAGTGTTTTATCCCCCACAGATACGCAGTATTTT. It translates to CAWSVLSPTDTQYF. Looking up the rest from reference TRBV30 and TRBJ2-3 gives the full variable domain: SQTIHQWPATLVQPVGSPLSLECTVEGTSNPNLYWYRQAAGRGLQLLFYSVGIGQISSEVPQNLSASRPQDRQFILSSKKLLLSDSGFYLCAWSVLSPTDTQYFGPGTRLTVL.